Presented here are 18 T cell receptor beta chains from one specimen sequenced in a study of T cell changes during pregnancy in multiple sclerosis (dated by TCRdb to 2018 to 2020). The library was obtained by the immunoSEQ multiplex PCR assay. Entries here come from immuneACCESS through TCRdb and include only in-frame sequences with V and J called. Some clones fail to appear in such tables; in the studies checked, an unresolved V gene covers under half of the shortfall, and the cause of the remainder is unknown. This sample holds tens of thousands of clones; 80% to 90% were observed only once. 0.38% of the sample rests with the top ten. The sequencing used CD4+ T cells from peripheral blood mononuclear cells, collected in the third trimester of pregnancy. These receptors were collected from a female donor with multiple sclerosis, enrolled in a pregnancy study.

CDR3 in amino acids: CASSARVGNQPQHF. The CDR3 DNA sequence: TGTGCCAGCAGCGCGCGCGTTGGCAATCAGCCCCAGCATTTT. J is TRBJ1-5 and V is TRBV5-8; D unclear. The V end was cut by 4 bases, the J end by 2 bases, with 10 bases between. The CDR3 runs 14 residues. Germline CDR1 is SGHTS and CDR2 is YDEGEE.

This rearrangement joins TRBV9 to TRBJ2-1; 7 bases align to TRBD1. Trimming at V came to 3 bases and at J to 9 bases, leaving 12 bases not matched to a gene. The CDR3 is made up of 15 amino acids. CDR1 is SGDLS, CDR2 YYNGEE, per germline. CDR3 residues: CASSAQPTTGAEQFF. CDR3 nucleotide sequence: TGTGCCAGCAGCGCGCAACCAACCACAGGGGCTGAGCAGTTCTTC.

The chain joins TRBV9 to TRBJ2-1, with 8 bases aligning to TRBD1. CDR3 length: 16 amino acids. Looked up from germline, CDR1 is SGDLS and CDR2 is YYNGEE. V was pared by 5 bases and J by 7 bases, with 14 bases of the junction left unmatched. The CDR3 bases are TGTGCCAGCAGTCGTCCGAGGACAGGGACGGTAAATGAGCAGTTCTTC. It translates to CASSRPRTGTVNEQFF.

The chain employs TRBV30 and TRBJ2-3; possibly TRBD1 for D (6 bases). The V gene lost 4 bases and the J gene lost 3 bases, with 11 bases spanning the gap. The CDR3 contains 13 residues. The germline V gene has CDR1 GTSNPN and CDR2 SVGIG (reference sequence). CDR3 loop: CAWNPGQTDTQYF. In DNA, the CDR3 is TGTGCCTGGAATCCCGGACAGACAGATACGCAGTATTTT.

The gene calls are TRBV7-6 and TRBJ2-2; the match to TRBD2 covers 10 bases. This CDR3 contains 15 residues. Germline trimming cut 8 bases from V and 7 bases from J; bases unmatched to any gene: 10. CDR1 is SGHVS and CDR2 is FNYEAQ in the germline V gene. CDR3 nucleotide sequence: TGTGCCAGCGGAAGAGGGACTAGCGAGTTCGGGGAGCTGTTTTTT. Translating gives CASGRGTSEFGELFF.

This chain uses TRBV15 with TRBJ1-5; D is possibly TRBD1 (5 bases). Trimming left V 0 bases short and J 7 bases short, with 7 bases between. Germline lookup yields CDR1 LNHNV and CDR2 YYDKDF (reference sequence). The CDR3 length is 13 residues. The CDR3 region is CATSRDPGQPQHF. CDR3 DNA sequence: TGTGCCACCAGCAGAGATCCAGGGCAGCCCCAGCATTTT.

This sequence joins TRBV15 and TRBJ2-5; 9 bases align to TRBD2. Trimming took 0 bases from V and 5 from J; bases not matched to a gene: 13. The CDR3 totals 18 residues. The germline CDR1 and CDR2 sequences are LNHNV and YYDKDF (reference sequence). CDR3 in amino acids: CATSRDYGGGAGSETQYF. The CDR3 DNA follows: TGTGCCACCAGCAGAGATTACGGCGGGGGGGCAGGATCGGAGACCCAGTACTTC. Full variable domain (rest looked up from reference TRBV15 and TRBJ2-5): DAMVIQNPRYQVTQFGKPVTLSCSQTLNHNVMYWYQQKSSQAPKLLFHYYDKDFNNEADTPDNFQSRRPNTSFCFLDIRSPGLGDTAMYLCATSRDYGGGAGSETQYFGPGTRLLVL.

The V call is TRBV7-9, the J call TRBJ2-7, with 10 bases matching TRBD1. J gave up 2 bases and V 4 bases, and 5 bases lay outside the gene matches. This CDR3 is 15 amino acids long. Germline CDR1 is SEHNR and CDR2 is FQNEAQ (reference sequence). The CDR3 DNA follows: TGTGCCAGCAGCTCCCGGGACAGGGGAGCCTACGAGCAGTACTTC. This gives the protein CASSSRDRGAYEQYF.

This chain joins TRBV30 and TRBJ1-1; 7 bases fit TRBD1. With V trimmed by 1 base and J by 3 bases, 2 bases remained unmatched. Per the germline V gene, CDR1 is GTSNPN and CDR2 is SVGIG (reference sequence). This CDR3 region has 13 residues. As DNA, the CDR3 is TGTGCCTGGAGTGCCCAGGGGGACACTGAAGCTTTCTTT. It yields the protein CAWSAQGDTEAFF.

The chain recombines TRBV12-5 with TRBJ2-1, with TRBD2 matching 10 bases. The CDR3 loop spans 15 amino acids. Germline V gives CDR1 LGHNT, CDR2 FRNRAP. With 3 bases clipped from V and 3 bases from J, the junction kept 2 bases outside the gene matches. CDR3 sequence: CASGLLAGGYNEQFF. The CDR3 DNA reads TGTGCTAGTGGTTTATTAGCGGGAGGCTACAATGAGCAGTTCTTC.

This rearrangement joins TRBV19 to TRBJ1-2; the match to TRBD1 covers 11 bases. This CDR3 comprises 18 residues. J gave up 7 bases and V 6 bases, and 19 bases lay outside the gene matches. CDR1 LNHDA and CDR2 SQIVND come from the germline V gene (reference sequence). The DNA of the CDR3 is TGTGCCAGTAGCATCCTCGCCCGGGACAGGGGGGTAAAAGCTGGCTACACCTTC. Its translation: CASSILARDRGVKAGYTF.

This chain connects TRBV18 to TRBJ1-1; weak D call: TRBD1 (5 bases). The CDR3 totals 15 residues. CDR1 and CDR2 (germline): KGHSH, LQKENI. V lost 0 bases, J lost 4 bases, and 12 bases lay in between. The DNA of the CDR3 is TGTGCCAGCTCACCACCCCCAGGGTTCGGCACTGAAGCTTTCTTT. Translation: CASSPPPGFGTEAFF.

The V call is TRBV6-1, the J call TRBJ1-4; 12 bases match TRBD1. CDR1 and CDR2 (germline): MNHNS, SASEGT. V lost 2 bases to trimming and J lost 2 bases; unmatched junction nucleotides: 3. CDR3 length: 17 residues. The CDR3 region has the DNA TGTGCCAGCAGTGAATGGGGACAGGGGGCCACTAATGAAAAACTGTTTTTT. Translation: CASSEWGQGATNEKLFF.

The J gene is TRBJ2-1, the V gene TRBV21-1; TRBD1, the D gene given by the table, was not confirmed from the DNA. TRBV21-1 is designated a pseudogene. The CDR3 totals 17 residues. DNA for the CDR3: TGTGCCAGCAGCTACCTCGAGACAGATTCCTTCTACAATGAGCAGTTCTTC. It is translated as CASSYLETDSFYNEQFF.

This clone showed up just once. This rearrangement joins TRBV6-5 to TRBJ2-7, with D perhaps matching TRBD2 (6 bases). Germline-derived CDR1 and CDR2 are MNHEY and SVGAGI. The V gene lost 0 bases and the J gene lost 4 bases, with 16 bases spanning the gap. This CDR3 spans 16 amino acids. DNA for the CDR3: TGTGCCAGCAGTTACTCCCCCGGGCCGGGGGAGTACGAGCAGTACTTC. Encoded protein: CASSYSPGPGEYEQYF.

This CDR3 reads CASSQQGLQNTGELFF. CDR3 sequence (DNA): TGTGCCAGCAGCCAACAGGGGCTCCAGAACACCGGGGAGCTGTTTTTT. The rearrangement links TRBV4-2 to TRBJ2-2; a possible D gene is TRBD1 (6 bases). The CDR3 has 16 residues. Trimming removed 2 bases at V and 1 base at J, with 11 bases between. Germline V gene lookup returns CDR1 LGHNA and CDR2 YNFKEQ.

The chain couples TRBV9 to TRBJ2-1, with 14 positions matching TRBD2. This CDR3 has 16 amino acids. J gave up 6 bases and V 3 bases, and 5 bases lay outside the gene matches. Germline CDR1 and CDR2: SGDLS and YYNGEE. The CDR3: CASSAPGTSGSNEQFF. Here the CDR3 DNA reads TGTGCCAGCAGCGCGCCCGGGACTAGCGGGAGCAATGAGCAGTTCTTC.

The chain recombines TRBV27 with TRBJ1-2; no clear D. Deletions cut 1 base from V and 0 bases from J, with 18 bases between. The germline V gene has CDR1 MNHEY and CDR2 SMNVEV (reference sequence). This CDR3 has 18 residues. The CDR3 coding sequence is TGTGCCAGCAGTTTATTTTCCAGTTATGACTCCACTAACTATGGCTACACCTTC. It codes for CASSLFSSYDSTNYGYTF.